This record concerns one T cell receptor beta chain sequence. The sample comes from a study of T cell responses to AZD1222 COVID-19 vaccine. V was pared by 0 bases and J by 4 bases, with 16 bases between. CDR3 length: 17 residues. The germline gives CDR1 SNHLY, CDR2 FYNNEI. Method: immunoSEQ multiplex PCR; TCRdb's copy keeps in-frame clones and lacks some. The sample carries 170,000 or so clones, 87% recorded once. This sequence originates from an adult in good health. The chain joins TRBV2 to TRBJ1-5; unclear D gene. This specimen was peripheral blood, taken on day 0 of AZD1222 vaccination. In DNA, the CDR3 is TGTGCCAGCAGTGAAGCGCTTAAAAGGGCGGCTAATCAGCCCCAGCATTTT. Its translation is CASSEALKRAANQPQHF.